The 17 T cell receptor beta chains in this list originate from one sample, sequenced in a study of shared clonotypes between healthy human individuals. Sequencing used immunoSEQ multiplex PCR; TCRdb keeps in-frame clones, though not all of them. The data contain 850,000 to 1,100,000 clones, 70% to 80% of them seen just once; the ten biggest clones take up more than 0.85%. The sequencing input was memory CD4+ T cells from PBMCs. This sample's subset: CD45RA-negative fraction. The receptors derive from a man aged 18-30 years in good health. Some clones in this sample may be carry-over from other donors' samples.

CDR3 nucleotide sequence: TGTGCCAGCAGCTTGGATGTATTAAGCACAGATACGCAGTATTTT. This sequence encodes CASSLDVLSTDTQYF. This rearrangement joins TRBV5-4 to TRBJ2-3, with D uncertain. The CDR3 spans 15 residues. Germline loops: CDR1 SGHNT, CDR2 YYREEE (reference sequence). With 0 bases removed from V and 0 bases from J, the gap between germline ends came to 8 bases.

The chain combines TRBV5-4 with TRBJ2-4, with 7 positions matching TRBD2. In germline, CDR1 is SGHNT, CDR2 YYREEE (reference sequence). The J segment lost 4 bases and the V segment lost 3 bases, leaving 10 bases of the junction unmatched. There are 16 residues in the CDR3. CDR3 amino acids: CASSYGGGSRKNIQYF. For the CDR3, the DNA is TGTGCCAGCAGCTATGGGGGAGGGTCTCGGAAAAACATTCAGTACTTC.

In this sample, this clone turned up a few times. The chain couples TRBV28 to TRBJ1-5, with 8 positions matching TRBD1. The V segment lost 7 bases and the J segment 6 bases; nucleotides outside the gene matches: 8. CDR1 is MDHEN, CDR2 SYDVKM, per germline. The CDR3 runs to 14 residues. As DNA, the CDR3 is TGTGCCAGCAAAATGGACAGGGTAACTCAGCCCCAGCATTTT. Its translation: CASKMDRVTQPQHF.

V is TRBV5-6 and J is TRBJ1-2; 12 bases match TRBD1. The ends lost 4 bases at V and 8 bases at J; junction bases unmatched: 15. CDR1 and CDR2 (germline): SGHDT, YYEEEE. CDR3 length: 17 amino acids. The CDR3: CASSPTGTGGLIGGYTF. As DNA, the CDR3 is TGTGCCAGCAGCCCGACCGGGACAGGGGGCCTGATTGGGGGCTACACCTTC.

The chain links TRBV10-3 to TRBJ2-3; D is possibly TRBD1 (7 bases). V lost 6 bases and J 5 bases, leaving 15 bases between the germline ends. The germline V gene has CDR1 ENHRY and CDR2 SYGVKD. The CDR3 is made up of 14 amino acids. In DNA, the CDR3 is TGTGCCATCAGGGCAGGGGGGAGAATAGATACGCAGTATTTT. This sequence encodes CAIRAGGRIDTQYF.

This clone was picked up a small number of times. This sequence joins TRBV27 and TRBJ2-5, with 16 bases aligning to TRBD2. This CDR3 contains 16 residues. Germline V gives CDR1 MNHEY, CDR2 SMNVEV (reference sequence). The J segment lost 5 bases and the V segment lost 3 bases, leaving 3 bases of the junction unmatched. The CDR3 sequence: CASSLGLAGGPETQYF. CDR3 DNA sequence: TGTGCCAGCAGTTTGGGACTAGCGGGAGGGCCGGAGACCCAGTACTTC.

This clone was seen a handful of times. The rearrangement uses TRBV4-2 and TRBJ1-1; the D is unclear. CDR3 length: 13 residues. Germline CDR1 and CDR2: LGHNA and YNFKEQ. V shed 2 bases and J shed 10 bases, with 14 bases lying between them. DNA for the CDR3: TGTGCCAGCAGCCAATTTGGTGATAAACCAGCTTTCTTT. Translating it yields CASSQFGDKPAFF.

This clone was observed a few times. This rearrangement joins TRBV18 to TRBJ1-1, with unresolved D. This CDR3 region has 13 residues. Per germline, CDR1 KGHSH and CDR2 LQKENI. Trimming removed 3 bases from V and 5 bases from J, with 10 bases in between. CDR3 nucleotides: TGTGCCAGCTCACCGTCAATAGGTACTGAAGCTTTCTTT. It translates to CASSPSIGTEAFF.

The chain combines TRBV27 with TRBJ1-2, with 7 bases that match TRBD1. V lost 2 bases to trimming and J lost 7 bases; unmatched junction nucleotides: 10. The germline gives CDR1 MNHEY, CDR2 SMNVEV (reference sequence). CDR3 size: 15 residues. The DNA for the CDR3 is TGTGCCAGCAGTTTAATGTCGCAGGGGGGGCTTGGCTACACCTTC. As protein: CASSLMSQGGLGYTF.

The CDR3: CASSLYDTGELFF. The CDR3 coding sequence is TGTGCCAGCAGCTTATATGACACCGGGGAGCTGTTTTTT. This chain connects TRBV7-2 to TRBJ2-2; the D is unclear. The germline V and J ends were trimmed by 2 bases and 3 bases, with 4 bases remaining between them. Germline V lookup: CDR1 SGHTA, CDR2 FQGNSA. The CDR3 loop spans 13 amino acids.

This chain's CDR3 is CASSRTTFRDPGRDTQYF. The CDR3 DNA reads TGCGCCAGCAGCCGAACAACTTTCCGGGACCCAGGGCGAGATACGCAGTATTTT. The chain couples TRBV4-1 to TRBJ2-3; D may match TRBD1 or TRBD2 (5 bases each). This CDR3 is built from 18 residues. V was shortened by 4 bases and J by 5 bases, with 25 bases between the two germline ends. The germline gives CDR1 MGHRA, CDR2 YSYEKL.

This rearrangement joins TRBV7-3 to TRBJ2-1, with TRBD2 identical over 7 bases. V trimming: 5 bases; J trimming: 6 bases; junction bases outside the gene matches: 10. Germline-derived CDR1 and CDR2 are SGHTA and FQGTGA. The length of the CDR3 is 15 residues. The CDR3 loop reads CASSTMAGESNEQFF. The CDR3 DNA reads as TGTGCCAGCAGCACCATGGCGGGGGAATCCAATGAGCAGTTCTTC.

In this sample, this clone turned up a few times. This sequence joins TRBV27 and TRBJ1-5, with 8 positions matching TRBD1. The CDR3 runs to 15 residues. Germline V gene data show CDR1 as MNHEY and CDR2 as SMNVEV (reference sequence). The junction had 4 bases not matched to a gene; V was cut back by 3 bases and J by 3 bases. The CDR3 DNA follows: TGTGCCAGCAGTTTTCTACAGGGGGACAATCAGCCCCAGCATTTT. Translating gives CASSFLQGDNQPQHF.

This rearrangement joins TRBV6-4 to TRBJ1-2; D unclear. The germline V gene has CDR1 MRHNA and CDR2 SNTAGT. The CDR3 length is 14 residues. V shed 8 bases and J shed 8 bases, with 21 bases lying between them. CDR3 nucleotides: TGTGCCAGCCGCGGGTTGCCGACGGAATTGGGCTACACCTTC. This gives the protein CASRGLPTELGYTF.

The chain has TRBV4-1 and TRBJ1-3, with D unresolved. The CDR3 totals 17 residues. CDR1 is MGHRA, CDR2 YSYEKL, per germline. The V gene lost 1 base and the J gene lost 4 bases, with 17 bases spanning the gap. The CDR3 nucleotides are TGCGCCAGCAGCCAAGGGGTACAAGCGACGGCCGGAAACACCATATATTTT. It yields the protein CASSQGVQATAGNTIYF.

V is TRBV7-8 and J is TRBJ2-3; 7 nucleotides align to TRBD2. V lost 3 bases, J lost 5 bases, and 2 bases stayed unmatched. Per germline, CDR1 SGHVS and CDR2 FQNEAQ. The CDR3 runs 13 residues. Written as DNA, the CDR3 is TGTGCCAGCAGCTTTGGGAGGGTAGATACGCAGTATTTT. Protein sequence: CASSFGRVDTQYF.

V and J are TRBV28 and TRBJ1-2, with 8 positions matching TRBD1. CDR1 is MDHEN, CDR2 SYDVKM, per germline. The length of the CDR3 is 15 residues. Germline trimming cut 4 bases from V and 0 bases from J; bases unmatched to any gene: 4. DNA for the CDR3: TGTGCCAGCAGTTCTCAGGGGGCAACTAACTATGGCTACACCTTC. Amino acid sequence: CASSSQGATNYGYTF.